Below are 15 T cell receptor beta chains sequenced from a single sample in a study of PD-1 blockade in classical Hodgkin lymphoma (dated by TCRdb to 2020 to 2022). The time point label, read with the paper, signifies: cycle 2 day 1 (C2D1) of nivolumab. Every trial patient had relapsed after autologous stem cell transplantation, and cohorts A, B and C differed in prior brentuximab vedotin exposure. Receptor amplification or capture employed the immunoSEQ multiplex PCR assay. In TCRdb, the immuneACCESS table is reduced to in-frame sequences with V and J assigned. These tables do not hold every clone; where another copy was compared, an unresolved V gene accounts for under half, and the others remain unexplained. For this sample the table gives approximately 19,000 clones, of which more than 60% were detected only once. In total, the top ten clones hold 40% of the sample. Sequenced here: peripheral blood mononuclear cells (PBMCs), sampled before the second cycle of nivolumab. Every receptor here comes from a human donor with classical Hodgkin lymphoma.

This clone was seen once. The V gene is TRBV7-2, the J gene TRBJ2-3; TRBD2 agrees at 9 bases. V lost 2 bases and J lost 3; bases outside the gene matches: 12. Germline CDR1 SGHTA, CDR2 FQGNSA. CDR3 length: 18 residues. The DNA for the CDR3 is TGTGCCAGCAGCTTACTGCGTGTGCGGGAGGGCCGTACAGATACGCAGTATTTT. This sequence encodes CASSLLRVREGRTDTQYF.

The chain uses TRBV6-5 and TRBJ2-7, with D possibly being TRBD2 (6 bases). This CDR3 has 14 amino acids. Germline CDR1 reads MNHEY; CDR2 reads SVGAGI. Trimming took 4 bases from V and 0 from J, leaving 10 bases between them. The CDR3 DNA reads TGTGCCAGCAGTTCCGAGCGGGTCTCCTACGAGCAGTACTTC. It encodes CASSSERVSYEQYF.

This clone was counted a few times. The chain is built from TRBV19 and TRBJ1-4; D ambiguous. Germline V gene sequence: CDR1 LNHDA, CDR2 SQIVND (reference sequence). Trimming removed 3 bases at V and 11 bases at J, with 10 bases between. The CDR3 is 12 amino acids. CDR3 in DNA: TGTGCCAGTAGTATGGGAGGGAGTAAACTGTTTTTT. It specifies CASSMGGSKLFF.

This clone was detected a few times. The chain combines TRBV19 with TRBJ2-2; D not resolved. Germline CDR1 LNHDA, CDR2 SQIVND (reference sequence). CDR3 length equals 13 residues. Deletions cut 1 base from V and 8 bases from J, with 8 bases between. This CDR3 is CASSIASGGELFF. CDR3 in DNA: TGTGCCAGTAGTATAGCCTCTGGGGGGGAGCTGTTTTTT.

The rearrangement joins TRBV25-1 to TRBJ2-5; D remains unclear. The V end was cut by 4 bases, the J end by 2 bases, with 11 bases between. The CDR3 totals 14 residues. In germline, CDR1 is MGHDK, CDR2 SYGVNS. The CDR3 region has the DNA TGTGCCAGCAGTGTGGGAACCCGACAAGAGACCCAGTACTTC. Its protein product is CASSVGTRQETQYF.

CDR3 residues: CASGREPGQPQHF. Written as DNA, the CDR3 is TGTGCCAGCGGCAGGGAACCCGGTCAGCCCCAGCATTTT. This rearrangement joins TRBV2 to TRBJ1-5; D might be TRBD1 (5 bases). CDR1 is SNHLY, CDR2 FYNNEI, per germline. The CDR3 totals 13 residues. V was shortened by 8 bases and J by 6 bases, with 14 bases between the two germline ends.

The genes are TRBV4-1 and TRBJ1-6; 8 nucleotides align to TRBD1. Trimming cost V 2 bases and J 8 bases; bases outside gene matches: 5. The CDR3 length is 15 residues. CDR1 MGHRA and CDR2 YSYEKL come from the germline V gene. CDR3 DNA: TGCGCCAGCAGCCAACAGGGGGCCCGGGATTCACCCCTCCACTTT. Protein: CASSQQGARDSPLHF.

This rearrangement joins TRBV7-2 to TRBJ2-7; a possible D gene is TRBD1 (5 bases). CDR1 is SGHTA, CDR2 FQGNSA, per germline. The CDR3 runs to 15 residues. V lost 1 base and J 4 bases, leaving 14 bases between the germline ends. The CDR3 region is CASSLGGLGAYEQYF. In DNA form, the CDR3 reads TGTGCCAGCAGCTTAGGGGGCCTAGGGGCATACGAGCAGTACTTC.

The sample holds a few counts of this clone. This chain joins TRBV5-1 and TRBJ2-1; 13 nucleotides match TRBD2. CDR3 size: 15 residues. J gave up 9 bases and V 4 bases, and 7 bases lay outside the gene matches. Germline values: CDR1 SGHRS, CDR2 YFSETQ. CDR3 sequence: CASSPGLAGEGEQFF. The CDR3 region has the DNA TGCGCCAGCAGCCCCGGACTAGCGGGAGAAGGTGAGCAGTTCTTC.

V gene TRBV6-5 combines with J gene TRBJ1-5; D perhaps matches TRBD1 (6 bases). CDR3 size: 12 residues. The V end was cut by 6 bases, the J end by 7 bases, with 10 bases between. The V gene's germline CDR1 is MNHEY and CDR2 SVGAGI. Here the CDR3 reads CASSPTGQPQHF. The CDR3 bases are TGTGCCAGCAGCCCTACAGGGCAGCCCCAGCATTTT.

This clone has just a few counts. This chain uses TRBV6-1 with TRBJ2-5; perhaps TRBD1 as D (7 bases). The CDR3 sequence is 15 residues long. Trimming stripped 5 bases from V and 1 base from J, with 14 bases between. The germline CDR1 and CDR2 sequences are MNHNS and SASEGT. The CDR3 coding sequence is TGTGCCAGCAGTTCCCTGGAGGGGGCCCAAGAGACCCAGTACTTC. Its protein is CASSSLEGAQETQYF.

This clone was seen more than once but under ten times. The chain joins TRBV5-1 to TRBJ1-3, with D possibly matching TRBD1 (5 bases). CDR1 and CDR2 (germline): SGHRS, YFSETQ. V was trimmed by 5 bases and J by 0 bases, leaving 12 bases between them. This CDR3 is built from 15 residues. CDR3 residues: CASRARAFSGNTIYF. CDR3 DNA sequence: TGCGCCAGCAGGGCCAGGGCCTTCTCTGGAAACACCATATATTTT.

J is TRBJ2-6 and V is TRBV5-4; weak D call: TRBD1 (6 bases). Germline loops: CDR1 SGHNT, CDR2 YYREEE (reference sequence). The ends were cut back, 4 bases at V and 4 bases at J, with 15 bases in the middle. The length of the CDR3 is 16 residues. Here the CDR3 reads CASSKETGLGANVLTF. The CDR3 region has the DNA TGTGCCAGCAGCAAAGAAACAGGGTTGGGGGCCAACGTCCTGACTTTC.

The chain recombines TRBV10-1 with TRBJ2-1, with D possibly being TRBD1 (6 bases). The V gene lost 5 bases and the J gene lost 6 bases, with 17 bases spanning the gap. The CDR3 is made up of 15 amino acids. Germline-derived CDR1 and CDR2 are WNHNN and SYGVQD (reference sequence). The CDR3 nucleotides read TGCGCCAGCAGTCCATGGACAGAGGTCGGCAATGAGCAGTTCTTC. Its translation is CASSPWTEVGNEQFF.

This chain joins TRBV7-9 and TRBJ1-1; 7 positions agree with TRBD1. V lost 5 bases to trimming and J lost 4 bases; unmatched junction nucleotides: 4. This CDR3 region has 13 residues. Germline V lookup: CDR1 SEHNR, CDR2 FQNEAQ (reference sequence). Here the CDR3 reads CASSRDSFTEAFF. CDR3 sequence (DNA): TGTGCCAGCAGCAGGGACAGTTTCACTGAAGCTTTCTTT.